This T cell receptor beta chain is from a study of CXCR3-negative and CXCR3-positive naive CD8 T cells. General study points: Relative to CXCR3-negative naive cells, CXCR3-positive naive cells had more hydrophobic TRB CDR3s.

Germline V gene data show CDR1 as PRHDT and CDR2 as FYEKMQ (reference sequence). The CDR3 has 12 amino acids. UMI-labeled 5' RACE yielded the TRB cDNA libraries. TCRdb reprocessed the 5' RACE reads and reports one entry per CDR3 protein, with no DNA. The sample has around 88,000 distinct CDR3 sequences. Comment on this clonotype: Its antigen is currently unknown.

The chain joins TRBV13 to TRBJ2-3; TCRdb names TRBD1, which stays unverified in the absence of DNA. The sample comprised naive CXCR3+ CD8+ T cells from blood. Specified subset: CD45RO-CCR7+CD27+CD95- naive CD8+ T cells expressing CXCR3 (TNR3+). The receptor comes from a human donor in good health. Some clones in this sample may be carry-over from other donors' samples. The CDR3 sequence: CASSLTGDTQYF. The whole variable domain, filled in from reference TRBV13 and TRBJ2-3, reads AAGVIQSPRHLIKEKRETATLKCYPIPRHDTVYWYQQGPGQDPQFLISFYEKMQSDKGSIPDRFSAQQFSDYHSELNMSSLELGDSALYFCASSLTGDTQYFGPGTRLTVL.